This T cell receptor beta chain was captured by sequencing in a study of blood T cell repertoires in COVID-19. The CDR3 length is 16 residues. The germline V gene encodes CDR1 SEHNR and CDR2 FQNEAQ (reference sequence). Trimming cost V 5 bases and J 5 bases; bases outside gene matches: 11. Here immunoSEQ multiplex PCR was the method, and the copy in TCRdb shows in-frame clones only, minus some. This table has 89,000 or so clones, 70% to 85% appearing once. The rearrangement uses TRBV7-9 and TRBJ1-4; 7 nucleotides agree with TRBD1. What was sequenced was peripheral blood. This TCR was recovered from a human donor in a cohort sampled during active COVID-19. CDR3 region: CASSQGLGQRNEKLFF. The CDR3 nucleotides are TGTGCCAGCAGCCAAGGCCTGGGACAGAGAAATGAAAAACTGTTTTTT.